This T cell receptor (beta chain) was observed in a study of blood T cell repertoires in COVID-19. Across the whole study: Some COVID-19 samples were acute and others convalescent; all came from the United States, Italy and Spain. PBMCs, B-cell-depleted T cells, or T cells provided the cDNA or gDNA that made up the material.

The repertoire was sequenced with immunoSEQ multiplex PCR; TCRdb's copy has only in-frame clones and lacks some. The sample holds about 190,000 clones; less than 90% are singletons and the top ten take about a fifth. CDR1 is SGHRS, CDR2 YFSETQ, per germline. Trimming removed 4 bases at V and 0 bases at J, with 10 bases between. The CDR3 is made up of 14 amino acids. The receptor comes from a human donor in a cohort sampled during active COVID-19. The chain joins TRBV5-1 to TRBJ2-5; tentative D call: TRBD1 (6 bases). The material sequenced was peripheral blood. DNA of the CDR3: TGCGCCAGCAGCGTACAGGGTAACCAAGAGACCCAGTACTTC. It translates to CASSVQGNQETQYF.